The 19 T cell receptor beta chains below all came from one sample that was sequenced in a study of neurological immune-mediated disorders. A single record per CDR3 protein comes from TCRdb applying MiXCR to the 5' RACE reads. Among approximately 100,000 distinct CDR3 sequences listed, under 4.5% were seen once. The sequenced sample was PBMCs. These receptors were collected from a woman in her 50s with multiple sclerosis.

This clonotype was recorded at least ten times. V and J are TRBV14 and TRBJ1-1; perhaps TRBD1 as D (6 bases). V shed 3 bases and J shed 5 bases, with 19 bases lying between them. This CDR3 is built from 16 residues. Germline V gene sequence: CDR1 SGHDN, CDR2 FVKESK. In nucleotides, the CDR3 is TGTGCCAGCAGCCATCCACGGTTGGGGGGCTATACTGAAGCTTTCTTT. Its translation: CASSHPRLGGYTEAFF. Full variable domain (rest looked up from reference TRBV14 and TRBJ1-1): EAGVTQFPSHSVIEKGQTVTLRCDPISGHDNLYWYRRVMGKEIKFLLHFVKESKQDESGMPNNRFLAERTGGTYSTLKVQPAELEDSGVYFCASSHPRLGGYTEAFFGQGTRLTVV.

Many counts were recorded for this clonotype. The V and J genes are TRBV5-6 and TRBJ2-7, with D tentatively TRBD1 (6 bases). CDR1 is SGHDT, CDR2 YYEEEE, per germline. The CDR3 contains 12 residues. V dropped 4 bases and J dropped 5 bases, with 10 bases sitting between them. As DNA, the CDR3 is TGTGCCAGCAGCCCCGGACAGAACGAGCAGTACTTC. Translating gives CASSPGQNEQYF.

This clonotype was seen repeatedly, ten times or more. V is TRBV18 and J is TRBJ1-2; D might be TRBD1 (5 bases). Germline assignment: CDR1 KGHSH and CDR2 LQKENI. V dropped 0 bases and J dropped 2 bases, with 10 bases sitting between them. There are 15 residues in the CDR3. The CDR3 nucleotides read TGTGCCAGCTCACCACCAATGGGGGTAAACTATGGCTACACCTTC. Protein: CASSPPMGVNYGYTF.

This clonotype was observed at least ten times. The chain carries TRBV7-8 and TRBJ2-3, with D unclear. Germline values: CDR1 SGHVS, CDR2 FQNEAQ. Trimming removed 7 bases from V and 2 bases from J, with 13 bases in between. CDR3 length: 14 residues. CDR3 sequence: CASTGTDFTDTQYF. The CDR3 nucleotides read TGTGCCAGCACCGGAACCGACTTCACAGATACGCAGTATTTT. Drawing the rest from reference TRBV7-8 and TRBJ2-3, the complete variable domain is GAGVSQSPRYKVAKRGQDVALRCDPISGHVSLFWYQQALGQGPEFLTYFQNEAQLDKSGLPSDRFFAERPEGSVSTLKIQRTQQEDSAVYLCASTGTDFTDTQYFGPGTRLTVL.

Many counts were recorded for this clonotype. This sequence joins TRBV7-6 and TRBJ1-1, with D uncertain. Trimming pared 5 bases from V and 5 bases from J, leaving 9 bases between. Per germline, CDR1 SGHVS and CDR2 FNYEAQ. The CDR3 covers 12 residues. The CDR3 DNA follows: TGTGCCAGCAGCGCTGGAGATACTGAAGCTTTCTTT. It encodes CASSAGDTEAFF.

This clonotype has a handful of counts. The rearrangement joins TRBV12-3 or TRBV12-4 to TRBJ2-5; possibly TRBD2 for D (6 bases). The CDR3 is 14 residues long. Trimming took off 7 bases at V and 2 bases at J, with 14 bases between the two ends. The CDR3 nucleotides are TGTGCCAGCACTCGGGACTCCTCACAAGAGACCCAGTACTTC. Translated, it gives CASTRDSSQETQYF.

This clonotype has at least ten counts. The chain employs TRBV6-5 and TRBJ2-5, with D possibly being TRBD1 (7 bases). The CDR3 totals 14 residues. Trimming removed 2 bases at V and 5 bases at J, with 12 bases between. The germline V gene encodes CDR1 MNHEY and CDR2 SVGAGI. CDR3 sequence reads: CASSYGGGEETQYF. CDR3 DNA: TGTGCCAGCAGTTACGGAGGGGGCGAGGAGACCCAGTACTTC.

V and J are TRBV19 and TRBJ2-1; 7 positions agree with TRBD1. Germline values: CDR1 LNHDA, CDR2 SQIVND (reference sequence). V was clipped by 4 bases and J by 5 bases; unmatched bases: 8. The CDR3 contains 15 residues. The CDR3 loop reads CASSRFGQENNEQFF. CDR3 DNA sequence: TGTGCCAGTAGTAGGTTTGGACAGGAAAACAATGAGCAGTTCTTC. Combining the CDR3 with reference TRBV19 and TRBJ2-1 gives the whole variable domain DGGITQSPKYLFRKEGQNVTLSCEQNLNHDAMYWYRQDPGQGLRLIYYSQIVNDFQKGDIAEGYSVSREKKESFPLTVTSAQKNPTAFYLCASSRFGQENNEQFFGPGTRLTVL.

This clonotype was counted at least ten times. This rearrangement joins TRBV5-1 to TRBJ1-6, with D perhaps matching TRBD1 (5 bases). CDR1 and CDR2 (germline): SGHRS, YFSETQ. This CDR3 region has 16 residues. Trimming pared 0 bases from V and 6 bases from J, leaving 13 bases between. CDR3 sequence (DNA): TGCGCCAGCAGCTTGGATGTCAGGGTGGGTAATTCACCCCTCCACTTT. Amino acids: CASSLDVRVGNSPLHF.

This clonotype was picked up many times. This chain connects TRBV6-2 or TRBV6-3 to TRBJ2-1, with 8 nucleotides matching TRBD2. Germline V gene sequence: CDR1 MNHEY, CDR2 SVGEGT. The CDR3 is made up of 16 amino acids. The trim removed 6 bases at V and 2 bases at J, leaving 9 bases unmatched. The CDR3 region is CASRPWAGGPYNEQFF. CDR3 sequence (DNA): TGTGCCAGCAGACCTTGGGCGGGGGGCCCCTACAATGAGCAGTTCTTC.

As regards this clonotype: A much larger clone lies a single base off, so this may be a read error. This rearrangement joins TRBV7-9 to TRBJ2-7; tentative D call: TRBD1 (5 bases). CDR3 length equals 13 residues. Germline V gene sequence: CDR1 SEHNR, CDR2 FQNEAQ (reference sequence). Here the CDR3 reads CANSSRGTYEQYF. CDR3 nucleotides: TGTGCCAACAGCTCAAGGGGAACCTACGAGCAGTACTTC.

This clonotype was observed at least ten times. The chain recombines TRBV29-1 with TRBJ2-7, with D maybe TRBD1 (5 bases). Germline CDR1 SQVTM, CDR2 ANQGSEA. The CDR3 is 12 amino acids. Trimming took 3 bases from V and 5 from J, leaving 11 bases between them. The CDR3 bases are TGCAGCGTTGACCCAGGGTCAGACGAGCAGTACTTC. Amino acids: CSVDPGSDEQYF.

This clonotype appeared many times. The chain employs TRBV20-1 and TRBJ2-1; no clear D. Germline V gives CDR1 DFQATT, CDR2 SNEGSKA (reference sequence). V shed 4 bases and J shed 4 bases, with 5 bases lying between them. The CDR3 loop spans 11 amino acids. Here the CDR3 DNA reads TGCAGTGCTACCATTTACAATGAGCAGTTCTTC. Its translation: CSATIYNEQFF.

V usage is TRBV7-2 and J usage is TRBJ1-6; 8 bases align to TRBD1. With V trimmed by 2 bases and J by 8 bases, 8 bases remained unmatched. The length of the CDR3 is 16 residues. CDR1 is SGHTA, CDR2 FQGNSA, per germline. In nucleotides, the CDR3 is TGTGCCAGCAGCTTACAGGGGGCGTCAGTATATTCACCCCTCCACTTT. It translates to CASSLQGASVYSPLHF.

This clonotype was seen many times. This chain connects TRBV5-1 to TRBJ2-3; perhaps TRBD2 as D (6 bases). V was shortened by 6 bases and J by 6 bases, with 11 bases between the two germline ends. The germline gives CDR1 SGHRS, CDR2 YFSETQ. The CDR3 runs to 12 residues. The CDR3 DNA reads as TGCGCCAGCAACGCCGGGAGCGATACGCAGTATTTT. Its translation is CASNAGSDTQYF. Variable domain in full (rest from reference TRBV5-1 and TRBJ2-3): KAGVTQTPRYLIKTRGQQVTLSCSPISGHRSVSWYQQTPGQGLQFLFEYFSETQRNKGNFPGRFSGRQFSNSRSEMNVSTLELGDSALYLCASNAGSDTQYFGPGTRLTVL.

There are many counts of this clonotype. The CDR3 nucleotides are TGCAGTGCGGGGGCAGGGAATTCCCACGAGCAGTACTTC. It codes for CSAGAGNSHEQYF. The gene calls are TRBV20-1 and TRBJ2-7, with D perhaps TRBD1 (6 bases). Germline CDR1 DFQATT, CDR2 SNEGSKA (reference sequence). Trimming took off 6 bases at V and 5 bases at J, with 17 bases between the two ends. The CDR3 consists of 13 residues.

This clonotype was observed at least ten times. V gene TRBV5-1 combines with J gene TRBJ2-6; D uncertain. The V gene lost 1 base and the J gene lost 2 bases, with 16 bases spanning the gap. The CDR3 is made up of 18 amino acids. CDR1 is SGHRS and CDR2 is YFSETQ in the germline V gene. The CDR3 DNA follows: TGCGCCAGCAGCTTGAGCCAAAACGGCGGCACTGGGGCCAACGTCCTGACTTTC. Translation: CASSLSQNGGTGANVLTF.

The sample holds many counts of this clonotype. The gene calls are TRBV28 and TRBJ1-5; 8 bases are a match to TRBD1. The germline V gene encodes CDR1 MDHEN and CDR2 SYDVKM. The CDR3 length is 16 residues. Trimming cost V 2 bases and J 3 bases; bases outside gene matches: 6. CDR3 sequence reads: CASSLEGQGPNQPQHF. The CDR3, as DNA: TGTGCCAGCAGTTTAGAAGGACAGGGACCCAATCAGCCCCAGCATTTT.

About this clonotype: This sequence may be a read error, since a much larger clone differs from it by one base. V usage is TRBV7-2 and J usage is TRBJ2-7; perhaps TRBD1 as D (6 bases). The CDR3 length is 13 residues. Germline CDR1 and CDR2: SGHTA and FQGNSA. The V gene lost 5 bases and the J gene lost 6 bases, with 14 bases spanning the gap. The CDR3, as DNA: TGTGCCAGCAGCACTAACAGGGTGGGCGAGCAGTACTTC. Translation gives CASSTNRVGEQYF.